Presented here are 25 T cell receptor beta chains from one specimen sequenced in a study of human CD8 memory T cell subsets. The authors made TCR beta libraries using UMI-labeled 5' RACE. Each CDR3 protein gets one entry in TCRdb, which reprocessed the 5' RACE reads and gives no DNA. The sample totals around 6,500 distinct CDR3 sequences. CCR7+ PD-1+ TIGIT+ early memory CD8+ T cells with exhausted-like traits constituted the TPEX cells. What was sequenced was CD8+ T cells from PBMCs. These receptor sequences come from a human donor in good health.

This clonotype is classed as medium-sized by frequency. The gene calls are TRBV20-1 and TRBJ1-1; TCRdb picks TRBD1, but there is no DNA to check that call. Germline CDR1 and CDR2: DFQATT and SNEGSKA (reference sequence). The CDR3 has 13 residues. The CDR3 protein is CSARTGGVTEAFF.

This chain joins TRBV7-8 and TRBJ2-1; the TCRdb call, TRBD1, lacks DNA for checking. Looked up from germline, CDR1 is SGHVS and CDR2 is FQNEAQ. There are 16 residues in the CDR3. The CDR3 spells CASSQAPGQLYNEQFF.

The genes are TRBV7-7 and TRBJ2-3; there is no DNA to check the TCRdb D call of TRBD2. Germline V gene lookup returns CDR1 SSHAT and CDR2 FNYEAQ (reference sequence). CDR3 length equals 13 residues. This chain's CDR3 is CASSDARGGTQYF. Supplemented by reference TRBV7-7 and TRBJ2-3, the full variable domain reads GAGVSQSPRYKVTKRGQDVTLRCDPISSHATLYWYQQALGQGPEFLTYFNYEAQPDKSGLPSDRFSAERPEGSISTLTIQRTEQRDSAMYRCASSDARGGTQYFGPGTRLTVL.

The CDR3 spells CASRPGWGYNEQFF. V gene TRBV27 combines with J gene TRBJ2-1; TCRdb's assignment of TRBD1 cannot be checked, as there is no DNA. CDR3 length: 14 residues. Germline CDR1 is MNHEY and CDR2 is SMNVEV (reference sequence).

Considering frequency, this clonotype is medium-sized (0.01 to 0.1%). The J gene is TRBJ2-7, the V gene TRBV13. The CDR3 spans 16 residues. Germline V gives CDR1 PRHDT, CDR2 FYEKMQ (reference sequence). CDR3 region: CASSLLTAGISYEQYF. Looking up the rest from reference TRBV13 and TRBJ2-7 gives the full variable domain: AAGVIQSPRHLIKEKRETATLKCYPIPRHDTVYWYQQGPGQDPQFLISFYEKMQSDKGSIPDRFSAQQFSDYHSELNMSSLELGDSALYFCASSLLTAGISYEQYFGPGTRLTVT.

Frequency places this clonotype as medium-sized (0.01 to 0.1%). The rearrangement uses TRBV12-3 or TRBV12-4 and TRBJ2-7; TCRdb's D call, TRBD2, is unchecked because there is no DNA. The CDR3 covers 11 residues. The chain's CDR3 is CASSFGGEQHF.

Frequency places this clonotype as medium-sized. The gene calls are TRBV7-9 and TRBJ2-5; the D call of TRBD1 rests on TCRdb alone, since no DNA is present to check it. The CDR3 extends over 14 amino acids. Germline-derived CDR1 and CDR2 are SEHNR and FQNEAQ (reference sequence). CDR3 loop: CASSYLRDTETQYF. The full variable domain, completed using reference TRBV7-9 and TRBJ2-5, is DTGVSQNPRHKITKRGQNVTFRCDPISEHNRLYWYRQTLGQGPEFLTYFQNEAQLEKSRLLSDRFSAERPKGSFSTLEIQRTEQGDSAMYLCASSYLRDTETQYFGPGTRLLVL.

The chain combines TRBV7-2 with TRBJ2-7; TCRdb proposes TRBD1, but this gene call is untestable without DNA. Germline CDR1 reads SGHTA; CDR2 reads FQGNSA. This CDR3 has 12 residues. The CDR3 reads CASGASIGEQYF.

This chain uses TRBV19 with TRBJ1-4; absent DNA, TCRdb's TRBD1 call cannot be checked. CDR3 length: 18 amino acids. Germline lookup yields CDR1 LNHDA and CDR2 SQIVND (reference sequence). This CDR3 reads CASSTSGGGYLSNEKLFF.

The rearrangement uses TRBV20-1 and TRBJ2-1; TCRdb calls TRBD2, which cannot be checked without DNA. CDR1 DFQATT and CDR2 SNEGSKA come from the germline V gene (reference sequence). The CDR3 loop spans 15 amino acids. The CDR3 protein is CSARDRREAYNEQFF.

The chain joins TRBV14 to TRBJ2-2; TCRdb proposes TRBD1, but this gene call is untestable without DNA. The CDR3 is 14 residues long. From germline, CDR1 is SGHDN and CDR2 FVKESK. The CDR3 protein is CASSQVGGGGELFF.

The chain uses TRBV4-3 and TRBJ2-7. Germline V gene data show CDR1 as LGHNA and CDR2 as YSLEER. This CDR3 has 13 amino acids. CDR3 in amino acids: CASSQDIGYEQYF.

The V gene is TRBV7-3, the J gene TRBJ2-5; TCRdb selects TRBD1, and the lack of DNA leaves this call unchecked. The CDR3 length is 15 residues. CDR1 is SGHTA, CDR2 FQGTGA, per germline. CDR3 residues: CASSLWAGAQETQYF.

J is TRBJ1-1 and V is TRBV7-9; lacking DNA, the TRBD1 call made by TCRdb goes unchecked. The CDR3 runs 14 residues. Germline assignment: CDR1 SEHNR and CDR2 FQNEAQ (reference sequence). CDR3 in amino acids: CASSEGQGITEAFF.

This clonotype is classed as medium-sized by frequency. The V gene is TRBV20-1, the J gene TRBJ1-4. Germline-derived CDR1 and CDR2 are DFQATT and SNEGSKA (reference sequence). CDR3 length: 16 amino acids. The CDR3 spells CSARDLVMGLGEKLFF.

The V gene is TRBV7-9, the J gene TRBJ1-2. The length of the CDR3 is 12 residues. Germline loops: CDR1 SEHNR, CDR2 FQNEAQ (reference sequence). This CDR3 is CASSLVPEGYTF.

The chain has TRBV6-2 or TRBV6-3 and TRBJ2-1; as DNA is missing, the TRBD1 call by TCRdb cannot be tested. The V gene's germline CDR1 is MNHEY and CDR2 SVGEGT. This CDR3 region has 12 residues. CDR3: CASSYLPGEQFF.

CDR3 sequence reads: CASSEGPLWTSSYNEQFF. The rearrangement joins TRBV25-1 to TRBJ2-1; the TCRdb call, TRBD1, lacks DNA for checking. CDR3 length: 18 residues. Germline CDR1 is MGHDK and CDR2 is SYGVNS.

The J gene is TRBJ2-3, the V gene TRBV27; lacking DNA, the TRBD2 call made by TCRdb goes unchecked. This CDR3 region has 14 residues. Germline lookup yields CDR1 MNHEY and CDR2 SMNVEV (reference sequence). The chain's CDR3 is CASSFFGPTDTQYF.

This chain uses TRBV27 with TRBJ2-1. Germline V lookup: CDR1 MNHEY, CDR2 SMNVEV (reference sequence). The CDR3 spans 13 residues. CDR3 protein: CASSLWKENEQFF.

The J gene is TRBJ2-1, the V gene TRBV27; TCRdb outputs TRBD2, but without DNA this stays unchecked. The CDR3 contains 14 residues. The germline V gene encodes CDR1 MNHEY and CDR2 SMNVEV (reference sequence). CDR3 in amino acids: CASTGLYGDNEQFF.

This chain links TRBV5-4 with TRBJ2-3. CDR3 length: 12 residues. Germline V gene sequence: CDR1 SGHNT, CDR2 YYREEE (reference sequence). CDR3: CASSWDSDTQYF. The full variable domain, with the rest looked up from reference TRBV5-4 and TRBJ2-3, is ETGVTQSPTHLIKTRGQQVTLRCSSQSGHNTVSWYQQALGQGPQFIFQYYREEENGRGNFPPRFSGLQFPNYSSELNVNALELDDSALYLCASSWDSDTQYFGPGTRLTVL.

The chain recombines TRBV27 with TRBJ2-7; TCRdb outputs TRBD1, but without DNA this stays unchecked. Germline CDR1 and CDR2: MNHEY and SMNVEV (reference sequence). The CDR3 runs to 12 residues. CDR3 sequence: CASSLGGVEQYF.

This clonotype counts as medium-sized by frequency. The chain uses TRBV7-2 and TRBJ2-5; TCRdb designates TRBD2, a call that cannot be tested without DNA. This CDR3 comprises 15 residues. CDR1 and CDR2 (germline): SGHTA, FQGNSA. The CDR3 loop is CASSGGTRGRETQYF.

This sequence joins TRBV27 and TRBJ2-3; TCRdb outputs TRBD2, but without DNA this stays unchecked. The germline V gene encodes CDR1 MNHEY and CDR2 SMNVEV (reference sequence). The length of the CDR3 is 16 residues. This CDR3 reads CASSTIAGGQADTQYF.